This TCR beta chain was sequenced for a study of T-cell memory formation after mild COVID-19. The wider study: Clusters were largely donor specific.

Overall study results and limits: Mainly CM and EM harbored the contracting CD4+ clones; mainly EMRA harbored the CD8+ ones.

The V end lost 4 bases, the J end lost 7 bases, and 7 bases lay between the germline ends. The CDR3 totals 12 residues. Germline V gives CDR1 MGHDK, CDR2 SYGVNS. This clonotype was observed a handful of times. Its target is unknown. TCRdb used MiXCR to reprocess the 5' RACE reads, holding one entry per CDR3 protein. The sample lists under 50,000 distinct CDR3 sequences; approximately 9.7% were seen once. The TCR comes from an adult woman who had mild COVID-19 (a few samples of this study predate the infection). Cell type and time point are not known. The sample was PBMCs or a T cell subset sorted from them (not recorded which). The rearrangement joins TRBV25-1 to TRBJ1-4; D gene uncertain. CDR3 sequence: CASSGGIEKLFF. The CDR3 nucleotides are TGTGCCAGCAGTGGAGGGATTGAAAAACTGTTTTTT.